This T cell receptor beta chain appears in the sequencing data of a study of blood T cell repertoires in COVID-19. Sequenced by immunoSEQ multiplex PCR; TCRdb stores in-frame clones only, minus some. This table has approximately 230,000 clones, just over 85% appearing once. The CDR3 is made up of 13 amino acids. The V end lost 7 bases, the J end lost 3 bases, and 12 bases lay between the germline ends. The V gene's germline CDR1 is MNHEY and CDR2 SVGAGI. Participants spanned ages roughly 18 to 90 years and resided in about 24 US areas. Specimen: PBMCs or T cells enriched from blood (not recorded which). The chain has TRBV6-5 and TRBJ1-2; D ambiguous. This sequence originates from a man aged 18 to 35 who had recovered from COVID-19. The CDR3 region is CASIAELHYGYTF. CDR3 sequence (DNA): TGTGCCAGCATAGCTGAGCTACACTATGGCTACACCTTC.